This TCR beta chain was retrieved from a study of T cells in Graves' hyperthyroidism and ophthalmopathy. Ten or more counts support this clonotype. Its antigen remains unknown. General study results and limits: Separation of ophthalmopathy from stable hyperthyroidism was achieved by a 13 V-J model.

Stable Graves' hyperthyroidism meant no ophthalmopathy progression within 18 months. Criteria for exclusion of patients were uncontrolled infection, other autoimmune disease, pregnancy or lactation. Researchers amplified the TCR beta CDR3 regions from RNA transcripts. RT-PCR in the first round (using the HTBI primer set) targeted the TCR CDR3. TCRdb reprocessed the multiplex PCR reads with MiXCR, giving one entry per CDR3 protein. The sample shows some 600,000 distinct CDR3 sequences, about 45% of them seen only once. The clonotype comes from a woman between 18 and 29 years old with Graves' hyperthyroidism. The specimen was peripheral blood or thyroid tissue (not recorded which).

CDR3 nucleotide sequence: TGTGCCAGCAGTGACGCAGGGTACTATGGCTACACCTTC. Encoded protein: CASSDAGYYGYTF. The gene calls are TRBV25-1 and TRBJ1-2, with D maybe TRBD1 (5 bases). V gave up 3 bases and J gave up 3 bases, with 8 bases separating them. The CDR3 length is 13 residues. In germline, CDR1 is MGHDK, CDR2 SYGVNS.